This is a list of T cell receptor beta chains from one sample in a study of blood T cell repertoires in COVID-19. Sequencing used immunoSEQ multiplex PCR; TCRdb keeps in-frame clones, though not all of them. The sample has approximately 81,000 clones, 91% seen once; the top ten hold under 2%. Sequenced material: peripheral blood. The receptors come from a woman between 50 and 59 years old in a cohort sampled during active COVID-19. Each CDR3 is given with its conserved first and last residue. Each record gives: J gene, V gene, D gene, clone size, CDR3 protein, CDR3 DNA. D genes are given only for firm matches. A clone size is listed for some rows: how often the clone was seen (once, few, many), or a class if it is expanded.

J gene: TRBJ1-2
V gene: TRBV5-1
D gene: -
clone size: -
CDR3 protein: CASSFGQGYGYTF
CDR3 DNA: TGCGCCAGCAGCTTTGGGCAGGGTTATGGCTACACCTTC

J gene: TRBJ1-1
V gene: TRBV7-9
D gene: TRBD1
clone size: -
CDR3 protein: CASSRGTGEDIGTEAFF
CDR3 DNA: TGTGCCAGCAGTAGGGGGACAGGGGAGGACATCGGGACTGAAGCTTTCTTT

J gene: TRBJ1-1
V gene: TRBV30
D gene: TRBD1
clone size: -
CDR3 protein: CAWSATGDEAFF
CDR3 DNA: TGTGCCTGGAGTGCGACAGGGGATGAAGCTTTCTTT

J gene: TRBJ2-5
V gene: TRBV10-1
D gene: -
clone size: -
CDR3 protein: CASTGTGKTQYF
CDR3 DNA: TGCGCCAGCACTGGAACAGGGAAGACCCAGTACTTC

J gene: TRBJ2-5
V gene: TRBV7-2
D gene: TRBD2
clone size: -
CDR3 protein: CASSPGLAGGIQETQYF
CDR3 DNA: TGTGCCAGCAGCCCTGGACTAGCGGGGGGGATCCAAGAGACCCAGTACTTC

J gene: TRBJ1-6
V gene: TRBV19
D gene: TRBD1
clone size: -
CDR3 protein: CASSPQGGADSPLHF
CDR3 DNA: TGTGCCAGTAGTCCCCAAGGGGGCGCAGATTCACCCCTCCACTTT

J gene: TRBJ1-2
V gene: TRBV11-2
D gene: TRBD1
clone size: -
CDR3 protein: CASSLGTGDGYTF
CDR3 DNA: TGTGCCAGCAGCTTAGGGACAGGGGATGGCTACACCTTC

J gene: TRBJ1-1
V gene: TRBV30
D gene: TRBD1
clone size: -
CDR3 protein: CAWSVSRGRAEAFF
CDR3 DNA: TGTGCCTGGAGTGTAAGTAGGGGGCGGGCTGAAGCTTTCTTT

J gene: TRBJ2-5
V gene: TRBV6-5
D gene: -
clone size: -
CDR3 protein: CASSYVGASTQYF
CDR3 DNA: TGTGCCAGCAGTTATGTGGGGGCGTCGACCCAGTACTTC

J gene: TRBJ2-5
V gene: TRBV4-1
D gene: TRBD2
clone size: -
CDR3 protein: CASSQAGAGGKETQYF
CDR3 DNA: TGCGCCAGCAGCCAAGCGGGAGCGGGGGGGAAAGAGACCCAGTACTTC

J gene: TRBJ1-5
V gene: TRBV21-1
D gene: -
clone size: few
CDR3 protein: CASSTQKDREHQPQHF
CDR3 DNA: TGTGCCAGCAGCACTCAGAAGGACAGGGAGCATCAGCCCCAGCATTTT

J gene: TRBJ1-1
V gene: TRBV6-6
D gene: TRBD1
clone size: -
CDR3 protein: CASTHPNRGPTEAFF
CDR3 DNA: TGTGCCAGCACCCACCCGAACAGGGGGCCCACTGAAGCTTTCTTT

J gene: TRBJ1-1
V gene: TRBV11-2
D gene: -
clone size: -
CDR3 protein: CASSLGVGPGGTEAFF
CDR3 DNA: TGTGCCAGCAGCTTAGGGGTGGGGCCGGGAGGGACTGAAGCTTTCTTT

J gene: TRBJ2-7
V gene: TRBV11-2
D gene: -
clone size: -
CDR3 protein: CASSPLRGASGRYEQYF
CDR3 DNA: TGTGCCAGCAGCCCCCTTCGTGGAGCTTCTGGTAGGTACGAGCAGTACTTC

J gene: TRBJ2-7
V gene: TRBV5-5
D gene: -
clone size: -
CDR3 protein: CASSLAWQGPYEQYF
CDR3 DNA: TGTGCCAGCAGCTTGGCCTGGCAGGGGCCCTACGAGCAGTACTTC

J gene: TRBJ2-7
V gene: TRBV2
D gene: -
clone size: -
CDR3 protein: CASSLSGTLTYEQYF
CDR3 DNA: TGTGCCAGCAGCTTATCCGGGACACTTACCTACGAGCAGTACTTC

J gene: TRBJ2-7
V gene: TRBV7-9
D gene: -
clone size: once
CDR3 protein: CASSPRTLHGGDEQYF
CDR3 DNA: TGTGCCAGCAGCCCCCGGACATTACATGGTGGTGACGAGCAGTACTTC

J gene: TRBJ1-2
V gene: TRBV5-1
D gene: TRBD1
clone size: few
CDR3 protein: CASSKAGTGGGYTF
CDR3 DNA: TGCGCCAGCAGTAAAGCCGGGACAGGGGGTGGCTACACCTTC

J gene: TRBJ2-2
V gene: TRBV9
D gene: -
clone size: -
CDR3 protein: CASSVADSGNTGELFF
CDR3 DNA: TGTGCCAGCAGCGTAGCAGATAGCGGGAACACCGGGGAGCTGTTTTTT

J gene: TRBJ2-5
V gene: TRBV6-5
D gene: TRBD2
clone size: -
CDR3 protein: CASSPARGGEETQYF
CDR3 DNA: TGTGCCAGCAGCCCCGCCCGGGGGGGGGAGGAGACCCAGTACTTC

J gene: TRBJ1-4
V gene: TRBV24-1
D gene: -
clone size: -
CDR3 protein: CATSDTAGGGEKLFF
CDR3 DNA: TGTGCCACCAGTGACACCGCGGGGGGGGGTGAAAAACTGTTTTTT

J gene: TRBJ2-1
V gene: TRBV7-3
D gene: TRBD2
clone size: once
CDR3 protein: CASSFTAGLAYEQFF
CDR3 DNA: TGTGCCAGCAGCTTTACGGCTGGACTAGCTTATGAGCAGTTCTTC

J gene: TRBJ2-3
V gene: TRBV19
D gene: TRBD1
clone size: -
CDR3 protein: CASSMGQGVDTQYF
CDR3 DNA: TGTGCCAGTAGTATGGGACAGGGGGTGGATACGCAGTATTTT

J gene: TRBJ2-1
V gene: TRBV6-5
D gene: TRBD1
clone size: -
CDR3 protein: CASSYSVTGAYNEQFF
CDR3 DNA: TGTGCCAGCAGTTACTCGGTGACAGGGGCCTACAATGAGCAGTTCTTC

J gene: TRBJ1-2
V gene: TRBV5-4
D gene: TRBD1
clone size: -
CDR3 protein: CASSPDRVGYGYTF
CDR3 DNA: TGTGCCAGCAGCCCGGACAGGGTGGGCTATGGCTACACCTTC

J gene: TRBJ1-2
V gene: TRBV27
D gene: TRBD1
clone size: -
CDR3 protein: CASRPTGGASGYTF
CDR3 DNA: TGTGCCAGCAGACCGACAGGGGGCGCCAGTGGCTACACCTTC

J gene: TRBJ2-7
V gene: TRBV3-1/TRBV3-2
D gene: TRBD1
clone size: -
CDR3 protein: CASSPTSGQGYEQYF
CDR3 DNA: TGTGCCAGCAGCCCGACCTCGGGACAGGGCTACGAGCAGTACTTC

J gene: TRBJ2-2
V gene: TRBV7-6
D gene: TRBD2
clone size: -
CDR3 protein: CASSPSGGAWSGELFF
CDR3 DNA: TGTGCCAGCAGCCCTAGCGGGGGGGCCTGGTCCGGGGAGCTGTTTTTT

J gene: TRBJ1-2
V gene: TRBV7-9
D gene: -
clone size: -
CDR3 protein: CASISIAGDFGYTF
CDR3 DNA: TGTGCCAGCATCTCCATTGCGGGGGACTTCGGCTACACCTTC

J gene: TRBJ2-5
V gene: TRBV19
D gene: -
clone size: -
CDR3 protein: CASNKQGQETQYF
CDR3 DNA: TGTGCCAGCAACAAACAGGGACAAGAGACCCAGTACTTC

J gene: TRBJ2-1
V gene: TRBV25-1
D gene: TRBD1
clone size: -
CDR3 protein: CASSELRGGVNNEQFF
CDR3 DNA: TGTGCCAGCAGTGAATTGAGAGGGGGCGTCAACAATGAGCAGTTCTTC

J gene: TRBJ2-3
V gene: TRBV2
D gene: TRBD2
clone size: -
CDR3 protein: CASRAGGWADTQYF
CDR3 DNA: TGTGCCAGCAGAGCGGGGGGGTGGGCAGATACGCAGTATTTT

J gene: TRBJ1-2
V gene: TRBV3-1/TRBV3-2
D gene: -
clone size: -
CDR3 protein: CASSPDRNYGYTF
CDR3 DNA: TGTGCCAGCAGCCCCGACAGAAACTATGGCTACACCTTC

J gene: TRBJ2-7
V gene: TRBV18
D gene: -
clone size: -
CDR3 protein: CASSPTGSPKPYEQYF
CDR3 DNA: TGTGCCAGCTCACCAACGGGGAGCCCTAAACCCTACGAGCAGTACTTC

J gene: TRBJ2-6
V gene: TRBV5-1
D gene: TRBD2
clone size: -
CDR3 protein: CASSLTAGGPSSGANVLTF
CDR3 DNA: TGCGCCAGCAGCCTGACCGCGGGGGGCCCAAGCTCTGGGGCCAACGTCCTGACTTTC

J gene: TRBJ1-4
V gene: TRBV25-1
D gene: -
clone size: -
CDR3 protein: CASTDGGWNEKLFF
CDR3 DNA: TGTGCCAGCACCGATGGGGGGTGGAATGAAAAACTGTTTTTT

J gene: TRBJ2-1
V gene: TRBV19
D gene: TRBD1
clone size: -
CDR3 protein: CASSSWTGGFDNEQFF
CDR3 DNA: TGTGCCAGTAGTTCTTGGACAGGGGGCTTCGACAATGAGCAGTTCTTC

J gene: TRBJ2-2
V gene: TRBV4-2
D gene: -
clone size: -
CDR3 protein: CASSQDSRPAGELFF
CDR3 DNA: TGTGCCAGCAGCCAAGATAGCCGACCGGCCGGGGAGCTGTTTTTT

J gene: TRBJ1-2
V gene: TRBV5-1
D gene: -
clone size: few
CDR3 protein: CASSLQGSGARGYTF
CDR3 DNA: TGCGCCAGCAGCTTACAGGGCTCCGGCGCTCGAGGCTACACCTTC

J gene: TRBJ2-1
V gene: TRBV6-5
D gene: TRBD1
clone size: -
CDR3 protein: CASSYPTGQYNEQFF
CDR3 DNA: TGTGCCAGCAGTTACCCGACGGGACAGTACAATGAGCAGTTCTTC